This T cell receptor beta chain was observed in a study of shared clonotypes between healthy human individuals. Study results and caveats: Investigators expected sequencing depth to affect clonotype sharing among donors. Four donors showed sharing of approximately 5% of naive CD4 clonotypes.

Germline lookup yields CDR1 MDHEN and CDR2 SYDVKM. The CDR3 contains 14 residues. Deletions cut 3 bases from V and 4 bases from J, with 10 bases between. With regard to this clone: Its specificity is not known.

Adult donors, all healthy and HIV-negative, had no recent acute infections or vaccinations. The repertoire was sequenced with immunoSEQ multiplex PCR; TCRdb's copy has only in-frame clones and lacks some. The table lists millions of clones, roughly 94% of them singletons. V usage is TRBV28 and J usage is TRBJ1-5; D not resolved. The receptor was derived from a young man in good health. The sample consisted of naive CD4+ T cells sorted from blood. The subset here: CD45RA+ positively selected. In DNA form, the CDR3 reads TGTGCCAGCAGTTTTTGGGAGATTAATCAGCCCCAGCATTTT. As protein: CASSFWEINQPQHF.